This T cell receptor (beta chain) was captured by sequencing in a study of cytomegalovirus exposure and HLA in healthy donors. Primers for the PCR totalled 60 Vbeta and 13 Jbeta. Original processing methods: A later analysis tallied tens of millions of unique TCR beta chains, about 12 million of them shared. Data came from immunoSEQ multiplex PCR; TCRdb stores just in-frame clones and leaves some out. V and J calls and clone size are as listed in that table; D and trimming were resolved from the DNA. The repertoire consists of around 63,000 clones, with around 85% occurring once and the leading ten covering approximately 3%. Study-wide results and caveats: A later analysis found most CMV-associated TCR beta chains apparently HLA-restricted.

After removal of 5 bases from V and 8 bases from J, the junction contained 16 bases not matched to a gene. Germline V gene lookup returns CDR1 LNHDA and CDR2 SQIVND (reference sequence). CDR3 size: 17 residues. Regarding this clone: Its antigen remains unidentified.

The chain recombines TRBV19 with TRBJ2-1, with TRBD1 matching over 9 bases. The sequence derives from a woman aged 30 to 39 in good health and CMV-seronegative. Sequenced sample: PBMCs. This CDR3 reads CASSLTGTGKGGDEQFF. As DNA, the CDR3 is TGTGCCAGTAGTTTAACCGGGACAGGGAAAGGGGGCGATGAGCAGTTCTTC.